The 20 T cell receptor beta chains below all came from one sample that was sequenced in a study of T cell repertoires in cytomegalovirus infection. Their antigens remain unidentified. TCRdb ran MiXCR on the reads and lists one entry per CDR3 protein. This table has about 150,000 distinct CDR3 sequences, 25% to 35% appearing once. Specimen: CD8+ T cells from cultured PBMCs, collected from culture after CMV antigen stimulation. The source is a human donor in good health (CMV status not recorded). Some clones in this sample may be carry-over from other donors' samples.

The J gene is TRBJ1-2, the V gene TRBV24-1, with D possibly matching TRBD1 (6 bases). Germline lookup yields CDR1 KGHDR and CDR2 SFDVKD. The CDR3 sequence is 12 residues long. V was cut by 2 bases and J by 14 bases, with 14 bases left in between. CDR3 sequence: CATSDSTGPRTF. CDR3 in DNA: TGTGCCACCAGTGATTCGACAGGTCCTCGGACCTTC.

The table lists this clonotype with a count of one. The chain carries TRBV11-2 and TRBJ1-5; 8 bases line up with TRBD1. Germline values: CDR1 SGHAT, CDR2 FQNNGV. Germline trimming cut 5 bases from V and 4 bases from J; bases unmatched to any gene: 7. This CDR3 has 15 amino acids. The CDR3: CASSQSGQANQPQHF. For the CDR3, the DNA is TGTGCCAGCAGCCAATCGGGACAGGCGAATCAGCCCCAGCATTTT. Combining the CDR3 with reference TRBV11-2 and TRBJ1-5 gives the whole variable domain EAGVAQSPRYKIIEKRQSVAFWCNPISGHATLYWYQQILGQGPKLLIQFQNNGVVDDSQLPKDRFSAERLKGVDSTLKIQPAKLEDSAVYLCASSQSGQANQPQHFGDGTRLSIL.

V usage is TRBV6-2 or TRBV6-3 and J usage is TRBJ1-1; TRBD1 is a possible D gene (5 bases). Trimming stripped 6 bases from V and 2 bases from J, with 10 bases between. The germline V gene encodes CDR1 MNHEY and CDR2 SVGEGT. The CDR3 sequence is 13 residues long. The CDR3: CASRWTLNTEAFF. CDR3 nucleotides: TGTGCCAGCAGGTGGACACTAAACACTGAAGCTTTCTTT.

This clonotype has more than one count but fewer than ten. The chain employs TRBV14 and TRBJ1-5; D may be TRBD1 (6 bases). V shed 1 base and J shed 9 bases, with 10 bases lying between them. The V gene's germline CDR1 is SGHDN and CDR2 FVKESK. CDR3 length equals 13 residues. DNA of the CDR3: TGTGCCAGCAGCCAAGGGCTAGGGGGGCCCCAGCATTTT. Its protein is CASSQGLGGPQHF.

This clonotype was seen at least ten times. The V and J genes are TRBV4-1 and TRBJ1-1; D might be TRBD1 (5 bases). The CDR3 covers 14 residues. V was trimmed by 0 bases and J by 1 base, leaving 6 bases between them. Germline-derived CDR1 and CDR2 are MGHRA and YSYEKL. The CDR3 DNA sequence: TGCGCCAGCAGCCAAGAGGGGCAGAACACTGAAGCTTTCTTT. Residues: CASSQEGQNTEAFF.

The chain has TRBV6-6 and TRBJ2-7, with TRBD1 matching over 8 bases. V shed 6 bases, J shed 4 bases, and the junction held 8 bases outside the gene matches. CDR1 MNHNY and CDR2 SVGAGI come from the germline V gene (reference sequence). The CDR3 extends over 14 amino acids. CDR3 region: CASRGTDRDYEQYF. CDR3 in DNA: TGTGCCAGCAGAGGTACGGACAGGGATTACGAGCAGTACTTC.

This clonotype came up many times. The J gene is TRBJ2-7, the V gene TRBV7-9, with 12 bases identical to TRBD2. Germline assignment: CDR1 SEHNR and CDR2 FQNEAQ (reference sequence). The V and J ends lost 5 bases and 3 bases, in that order; junction bases with no gene match: 8. The CDR3 extends over 16 amino acids. The CDR3 coding sequence is TGTGCCAGCAGCGACCGGACTAGCGGGGAACTCTACGAGCAGTACTTC. It encodes CASSDRTSGELYEQYF.

This clonotype was seen only a few times. The chain combines TRBV27 with TRBJ1-1; D may be TRBD1 (5 bases). Trimming removed 5 bases from V and 1 base from J, with 14 bases in between. Germline assignment: CDR1 MNHEY and CDR2 SMNVEV (reference sequence). The CDR3 is made up of 15 amino acids. The CDR3 is CASSGGRGGNTEAFF. The CDR3 nucleotides read TGTGCCAGCAGTGGCGGAAGGGGTGGGAACACTGAAGCTTTCTTT.

This chain links TRBV9 with TRBJ2-2; D is uncertain. This CDR3 is built from 13 residues. CDR1 is SGDLS and CDR2 is YYNGEE in the germline V gene. Trimming stripped 5 bases from V and 4 bases from J, with 9 bases between. This chain's CDR3 is CASRPDGTGELFF. The DNA for the CDR3 is TGTGCCAGCAGACCCGACGGCACCGGGGAGCTGTTTTTT.

With regard to this clonotype: Just one base apart from a much larger clone, this may be a read error. The chain uses TRBV27 and TRBJ1-5; D is ambiguous. CDR1 is MNHEY, CDR2 SMNVEV, per germline (reference sequence). The CDR3 consists of 15 residues. The V end lost 5 bases, the J end lost 1 base, and 12 bases lay between the germline ends. CDR3 nucleotide sequence: TGTGCCAGCAGTCCTGGTGTCACCAGCAATCAGCCCCAGCATTTT. Translated, it gives CASSPGVTSNQPQHF.

The chain is built from TRBV27 and TRBJ2-1; the match to TRBD1 covers 10 bases. The V gene end was trimmed by 5 bases and the J gene end by 8 bases; junction bases not matched to a gene: 9. This CDR3 region has 15 residues. The germline gives CDR1 MNHEY, CDR2 SMNVEV (reference sequence). This CDR3 reads CASSDPGQGHDEQFF. The CDR3, as DNA: TGTGCCAGCAGTGATCCGGGACAGGGGCACGATGAGCAGTTCTTC.

The chain joins TRBV7-9 to TRBJ1-4, with TRBD1 as a possible D gene (6 bases). The CDR3 loop spans 16 amino acids. Germline V lookup: CDR1 SEHNR, CDR2 FQNEAQ (reference sequence). V was clipped by 1 base and J by 5 bases, with 14 bases between them. CDR3 loop: CASSLVMGTPNEKLFF. CDR3 in DNA: TGTGCCAGCAGCTTAGTTATGGGGACACCGAATGAAAAACTGTTTTTT.

The rearrangement links TRBV29-1 to TRBJ1-4; no clear D. Germline lookup yields CDR1 SQVTM and CDR2 ANQGSEA. The CDR3 extends over 13 amino acids. Deletions cut 4 bases from V and 0 bases from J, with 6 bases between. CDR3 loop: CSVGPATNEKLFF. The CDR3 DNA reads TGCAGCGTTGGCCCCGCAACTAATGAAAAACTGTTTTTT.

The chain combines TRBV7-9 with TRBJ2-1; TRBD1 matches at 9 bases. V gave up 4 bases and J gave up 0 bases; unmatched junction bases: 7. Germline CDR1 reads SEHNR; CDR2 reads FQNEAQ (reference sequence). The CDR3 consists of 17 residues. CDR3 sequence reads: CASSSPLTGGSYNEQFF. The CDR3 DNA sequence: TGTGCCAGCAGCTCACCTCTGACAGGGGGCTCCTACAATGAGCAGTTCTTC.

The chain has TRBV19 and TRBJ2-7, with D possibly TRBD1 on 6 matching bases. The V end was cut by 9 bases, the J end by 0 bases, with 21 bases between. The CDR3 has 16 residues. Germline CDR1 LNHDA, CDR2 SQIVND (reference sequence). CDR3: CASSLQGPPSSYEQYF. CDR3 DNA: TGTGCCAGCTCCTTACAGGGTCCCCCCAGCTCCTACGAGCAGTACTTC. The full variable domain, with the rest looked up from reference TRBV19 and TRBJ2-7, is DGGITQSPKYLFRKEGQNVTLSCEQNLNHDAMYWYRQDPGQGLRLIYYSQIVNDFQKGDIAEGYSVSREKKESFPLTVTSAQKNPTAFYLCASSLQGPPSSYEQYFGPGTRLTVT.

This clonotype was counted a few times. V and J are TRBV12-3 or TRBV12-4 and TRBJ2-5, with D possibly being TRBD1 or TRBD2 (6 bases each). The V end lost 6 bases, the J end lost 4 bases, and 21 bases lay between the germline ends. The CDR3 has 16 amino acids. For the CDR3, the DNA is TGTGCCAGCAGCGATCCACTCGAGGGGGGTGGAGAGACCCAGTACTTC. Translating it yields CASSDPLEGGGETQYF.

The rearrangement uses TRBV5-1 and TRBJ2-5; 8 bases line up with TRBD1. V shed 5 bases and J 5 bases; nucleotides not matched to a gene: 8. From germline, CDR1 is SGHRS and CDR2 YFSETQ. This CDR3 is 14 amino acids long. This CDR3 reads CASSLTGEVETQYF. The DNA for the CDR3 is TGCGCCAGCAGTTTGACAGGGGAAGTGGAGACCCAGTACTTC.

The rearrangement uses TRBV9 and TRBJ1-5, with 7 bases identical to TRBD1. The CDR3 contains 15 residues. J lost 5 bases, V lost 3 bases, and 8 bases had no gene match. Germline-derived CDR1 and CDR2 are SGDLS and YYNGEE. CDR3 DNA sequence: TGTGCCAGCAGCGAGGACAGGTGGGGCCATCAGCCCCAGCATTTT. Translating gives CASSEDRWGHQPQHF.

The chain employs TRBV12-3 or TRBV12-4 and TRBJ2-3, with 7 bases matching TRBD2. The CDR3 sequence is 17 residues long. V was pared by 6 bases and J by 5 bases, with 17 bases of the junction left unmatched. The CDR3 bases are TGTGCCAGCAGCCCTACGACTAGCAGACCCTCGGGAGATACGCAGTATTTT. It specifies CASSPTTSRPSGDTQYF.

Concerning this clonotype: In this CDR3 the conserved last residue, phenylalanine or tryptophan, is missing, so a read error is likely. V and J are TRBV13 and TRBJ2-1, with TRBD2 identical over 13 bases. The J segment lost 8 bases and the V segment lost 5 bases, leaving 6 bases of the junction unmatched. In germline, CDR1 is PRHDT, CDR2 FYEKMQ (reference sequence). This CDR3 region has 15 residues. CDR3 sequence: CASSRTSGGEDEQFL. DNA for the CDR3: TGTGCCAGCAGCCGGACTAGCGGGGGTGAGGATGAGCAGTTCCTC.